The 14 T cell receptor beta chains reported below all come from one sample, sequenced in a study of CD8 T cells in ankylosing spondylitis. The study, taken as a whole, reports: Typical of ankylosing spondylitis blood, it appeared, was a TCR beta motif of several highly homologous variants.

Their target antigens are unknown. MiXCR, run by TCRdb on the 5' RACE reads, gives a single entry per CDR3 protein. The table lists approximately 400,000 distinct CDR3 sequences, about 25% of them singletons. Sequencing input: blood, either unsorted or a sorted T cell fraction (not recorded which). The receptors originated from a male donor with ankylosing spondylitis.

This clonotype was found a few times. J is TRBJ1-2 and V is TRBV4-2; D not resolved. Trimming pared 0 bases from V and 13 bases from J, leaving 12 bases between. The CDR3 has 12 amino acids. Germline-derived CDR1 and CDR2 are LGHNA and YNFKEQ. Here the CDR3 reads CASSQDTLVVTF. DNA for the CDR3: TGTGCCAGCAGCCAAGATACCCTAGTGGTCACCTTC.

This clonotype was counted between two and nine times. The junction differs from germline at one of its ends, possibly a read error. This rearrangement joins TRBV7-2 to TRBJ2-2; D possibly corresponds to TRBD2 (6 bases). Germline CDR1 and CDR2: SGHTA and FQGNSA. CDR3 length: 15 residues. The CDR3 spells CASSIAEINTGELFF. CDR3 coding DNA: TGTGCCAGCAGCATAGCGGAGATTAACACCGGGGAGCTGTTTTTT.

CDR3 loop: CASSLRRGAREGQETQYF. CDR3 coding DNA: TGTGCCAGCAGCTTGAGGCGAGGGGCCAGAGAGGGTCAAGAGACCCAGTACTTC. The J gene is TRBJ2-5, the V gene TRBV11-2; possibly TRBD1 or TRBD2 for D (5 bases each). The germline V gene has CDR1 SGHAT and CDR2 FQNNGV. V dropped 3 bases and J dropped 2 bases, with 22 bases sitting between them. The CDR3 has 18 amino acids.

This clonotype was detected a few times. The chain couples TRBV20-1 to TRBJ2-2; possible D gene TRBD2, 5 bases. Germline V gene data show CDR1 as DFQATT and CDR2 as SNEGSKA (reference sequence). V was clipped by 3 bases and J by 4 bases, with 12 bases between them. The CDR3 runs to 14 residues. CDR3 sequence reads: CSASGGSGTGELFF. Written as DNA, the CDR3 is TGCAGTGCTAGCGGTGGGAGCGGCACCGGGGAGCTGTTTTTT.

This rearrangement joins TRBV27 to TRBJ2-3; D unclear. This CDR3 contains 16 residues. CDR1 and CDR2 (germline): MNHEY, SMNVEV (reference sequence). V was cut by 2 bases and J by 4 bases, with 16 bases left in between. For the CDR3, the DNA is TGTGCCAGCAGTTTACTCGGCTCGGCCGTAGCAGATACGCAGTATTTT. Its protein is CASSLLGSAVADTQYF.

The V call is TRBV20-1, the J call TRBJ2-1; the D call may be TRBD1 or TRBD2 (5 bases each). The germline V and J ends were trimmed by 5 bases and 7 bases, with 15 bases remaining between them. Germline values: CDR1 DFQATT, CDR2 SNEGSKA (reference sequence). The CDR3 sequence is 13 residues long. CDR3 bases: TGCAGTGCTGCCCCCGGGACCCATAATGAGCAGTTCTTC. It specifies CSAAPGTHNEQFF.

The chain is built from TRBV20-1 and TRBJ2-1; TRBD2 might be the D (7 bases). Trimming shortened V by 1 base and J by 6 bases, and 19 bases separated the two germline ends. Germline lookup yields CDR1 DFQATT and CDR2 SNEGSKA (reference sequence). The CDR3 contains 16 residues. The CDR3 sequence is CSARVYGGRMGNEQFF. The CDR3 DNA is TGCAGTGCTAGAGTGTACGGGGGGCGCATGGGCAATGAGCAGTTCTTC.

The chain uses TRBV29-1 and TRBJ2-1; 7 nucleotides align to TRBD2. V lost 8 bases and J lost 0; bases outside the gene matches: 19. The CDR3 length is 18 residues. Looked up from germline, CDR1 is SQVTM and CDR2 is ANQGSEA. CDR3 nucleotides: TGCAGCCCCTCAAGCTGGGATCCGGGACTAAGCTCCTACAATGAGCAGTTCTTC. Amino acid sequence: CSPSSWDPGLSSYNEQFF.

The CDR3 sequence is CAISGGTSSYNEQFF. In DNA, the CDR3 is TGTGCCATCAGTGGCGGCACTAGCTCCTACAATGAGCAGTTCTTC. J is TRBJ2-1 and V is TRBV10-3; D possibly corresponds to TRBD2 (5 bases). This CDR3 contains 15 residues. CDR1 ENHRY and CDR2 SYGVKD come from the germline V gene. V lost 4 bases and J lost 0, with 10 bases in between.

The V and J genes are TRBV12-3 or TRBV12-4 and TRBJ1-1; no clear D gene. Trimming removed 5 bases at V and 3 bases at J, with 13 bases between. This CDR3 is built from 14 residues. DNA of the CDR3: TGTGCCAGCAGTGAGGGAGGGCGGGACACTGAAGCTTTCTTT. It translates to CASSEGGRDTEAFF.

This clonotype came up a few times. V and J are TRBV5-1 and TRBJ2-4; perhaps TRBD1 as D (5 bases). The CDR3 runs to 14 residues. Per germline, CDR1 SGHRS and CDR2 YFSETQ. Trimming cost V 0 bases and J 7 bases, with 11 bases left between them. The CDR3 coding sequence is TGCGCCAGCAGCTTGGGGGGCTTGGGGAACATTCAGTACTTC. As protein: CASSLGGLGNIQYF.

The J gene is TRBJ1-1, the V gene TRBV24-1; 10 positions agree with TRBD1. CDR1 is KGHDR and CDR2 is SFDVKD in the germline V gene. V dropped 10 bases and J dropped 5; count of bases not matched to a gene: 12. The CDR3 loop spans 15 amino acids. The CDR3 DNA reads TGTGCCACTTTCTCGGACAGGGGGACGAAGACTGAAGCTTTCTTT. Amino acid sequence: CATFSDRGTKTEAFF.

The chain couples TRBV5-5 to TRBJ2-5, with D perhaps matching TRBD2 (7 bases). The CDR3 sequence is 13 residues long. Germline-derived CDR1 and CDR2 are SGHKS and YYEKEE (reference sequence). The V and J ends lost 4 bases and 5 bases respectively, with 12 bases between them. This CDR3 is CASSGWGGETQYF. DNA of the CDR3: TGTGCCAGCAGCGGGTGGGGGGGCGAGACCCAGTACTTC.

This clonotype was detected only a few times. V is TRBV7-9 and J is TRBJ2-1; 9 bases match TRBD2. The germline V gene has CDR1 SEHNR and CDR2 FQNEAQ (reference sequence). The CDR3 has 15 amino acids. V gave up 1 base and J gave up 8 bases; unmatched junction bases: 6. The CDR3 DNA reads TGTGCCAGCAGCTTAGGGGTAGCGGGAGATCATGAGCAGTTCTTC. This encodes CASSLGVAGDHEQFF.